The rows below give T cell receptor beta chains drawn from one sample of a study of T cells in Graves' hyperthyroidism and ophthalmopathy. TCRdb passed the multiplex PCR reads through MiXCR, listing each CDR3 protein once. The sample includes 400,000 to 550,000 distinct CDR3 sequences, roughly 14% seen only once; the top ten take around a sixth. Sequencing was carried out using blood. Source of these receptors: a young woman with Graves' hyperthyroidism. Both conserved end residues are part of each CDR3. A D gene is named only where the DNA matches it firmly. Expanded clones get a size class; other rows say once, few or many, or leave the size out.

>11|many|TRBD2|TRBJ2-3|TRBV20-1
TGCAGTTCACTAGCGACAGATACGCAGTATTTT
CSSLATDTQYF
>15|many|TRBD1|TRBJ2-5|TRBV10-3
TGTGCCATCAGCCCCTCAGACAGGGAAGGGGAGACCCAGTACTTC
CAISPSDREGETQYF
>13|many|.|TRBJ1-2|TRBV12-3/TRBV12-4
TGTGCCAGCAGTTTGGGGAACCCCTATGGCTACACCTTC
CASSLGNPYGYTF
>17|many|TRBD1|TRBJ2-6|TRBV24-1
TGTGCCACCAGTGATACTGGACAGGGGTCTGGGGCCAACGTCCTGACTTTC
CATSDTGQGSGANVLTF
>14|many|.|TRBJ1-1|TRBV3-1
TGTGCCAGCAGTTTGTTACAGGCCAACACTGAAGCTTTCTTT
CASSLLQANTEAFF
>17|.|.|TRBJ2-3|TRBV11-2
TGTGCCAGCGGCCCCGGACTCCCACCAAGAGGGGCAGATACGCAGTATTTT
CASGPGLPPRGADTQYF
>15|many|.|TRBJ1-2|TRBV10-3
TGTGCCATCAGTGATCCCGGACATCAACGCTATGGCTACACCTTC
CAISDPGHQRYGYTF
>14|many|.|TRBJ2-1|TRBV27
TGTGCCAGCAGTTTGGAGGTCGAATACAATGAGCAGTTCTTC
CASSLEVEYNEQFF
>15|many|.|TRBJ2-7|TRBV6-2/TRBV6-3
TGTGCCAGCAGTTACTCGGCAGGGGTTGTCTACGAGCAGTACTTC
CASSYSAGVVYEQYF
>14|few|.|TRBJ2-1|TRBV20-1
TGCAGTGCTAGAGGCCCGCTTAGTTGGAATGAGCAGTTCTTC
CSARGPLSWNEQFF
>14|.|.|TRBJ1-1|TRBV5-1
TGCGCCAGCAGCGAATTAGGGATGAACACTGAAGCTTTCTTT
CASSELGMNTEAFF
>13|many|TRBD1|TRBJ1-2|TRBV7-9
TGTGCCAGCAGCTTGGGGACAGTCTATGGCTACACCTTC
CASSLGTVYGYTF
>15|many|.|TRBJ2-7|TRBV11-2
TGTGCCAGCAGCTTAAGTTCACAGGGCCTCTACGAGCAGTACTTC
CASSLSSQGLYEQYF
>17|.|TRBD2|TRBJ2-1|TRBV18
TGTGCCAGCTCGCCCCCCCTTAGTGCGGGAGACCCCAATGAGCAGTTCTTC
CASSPPLSAGDPNEQFF
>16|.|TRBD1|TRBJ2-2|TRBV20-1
TGCAGTGCCCCCTCGACAGGGGCGGGTTTCACCGGGGAGCTGTTTTTT
CSAPSTGAGFTGELFF
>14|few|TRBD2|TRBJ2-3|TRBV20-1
TGCAGTGCTAGAGAGGGACTAGCGGGAGTATGGCAGTATTTT
CSAREGLAGVWQYF
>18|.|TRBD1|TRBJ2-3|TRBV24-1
TGTGCCACCAGATACCCCCTCCTGACAGGGGCGAGCACAGATACGCAGTATTTT
CATRYPLLTGASTDTQYF
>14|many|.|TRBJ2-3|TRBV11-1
TGTGCCAGCAGCGAAGAATCCCCGTCCGATACGCAGTATTTT
CASSEESPSDTQYF
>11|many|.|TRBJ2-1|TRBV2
TGTGCCAGCAGTGAGAGCGATGAGCAGTTCTTC
CASSESDEQFF
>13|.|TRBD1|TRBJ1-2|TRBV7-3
TGTGCCAGCAGCGCAAGGACAGGGAAGGGCTACACCTTC
CASSARTGKGYTF
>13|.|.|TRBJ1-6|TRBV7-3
TGTGCCAGCAGCCCAATTGAGGGTTCACCCCTCCACTTT
CASSPIEGSPLHF
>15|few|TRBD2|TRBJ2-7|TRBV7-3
TGTGCCAGCAGCTTACATGGGACTAGCGGAACCGAGCAGTACTTC
CASSLHGTSGTEQYF
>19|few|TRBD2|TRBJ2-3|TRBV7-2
TGTGCCAGCAGCTTTCGGAGCACCGGGACTAGCTCATACACAGATACGCAGTATTTT
CASSFRSTGTSSYTDTQYF
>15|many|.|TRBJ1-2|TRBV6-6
TGTGCCAGCAGTTACTTTTTAGCGGGGAACTATGGCTACACCTTC
CASSYFLAGNYGYTF
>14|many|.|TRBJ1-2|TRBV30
TGTGCCTGGACCCCCCTTAGAACTAACTATGGCTACACCTTC
CAWTPLRTNYGYTF
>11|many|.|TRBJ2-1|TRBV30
TGTGCCTGGAGTGTCCTGAATGAGCAGTTCTTC
CAWSVLNEQFF
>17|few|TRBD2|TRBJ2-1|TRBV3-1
TGTGCCAGCAGCCAAGAGTGGCTAGCGGGAGGGTCAGATGAGCAGTTCTTC
CASSQEWLAGGSDEQFF
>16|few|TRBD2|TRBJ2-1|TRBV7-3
TGTGCCAGCAGCCGTAGCGGGAGCCAGTCCTACAATGAGCAGTTCTTC
CASSRSGSQSYNEQFF
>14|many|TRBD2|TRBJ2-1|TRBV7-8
TGTGCCAGCAGGCTAATAGCGGGTTACAATGAGCAGTTCTTC
CASRLIAGYNEQFF
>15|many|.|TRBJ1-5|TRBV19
TGTGCCAGTACCCCTCCCCCTGTGGGCAATCAGCCCCAGCATTTT
CASTPPPVGNQPQHF
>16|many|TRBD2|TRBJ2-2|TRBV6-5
TGTGCCAGCAGTAATCGCGGACTAGCGGGAGGCTGGGAGCTGTTTTTT
CASSNRGLAGGWELFF
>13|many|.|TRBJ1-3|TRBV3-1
TGTGCCAGCAGCCACTCGATAGGAAACACCATATATTTT
CASSHSIGNTIYF
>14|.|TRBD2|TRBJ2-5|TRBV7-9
TGTGCCAGCAGCCGGGGGGGGCGCGGAGAGACCCAGTACTTC
CASSRGGRGETQYF
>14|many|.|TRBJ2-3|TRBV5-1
TGCGCCAGCAGCTTCCTGGGCCACACAGATACGCAGTATTTT
CASSFLGHTDTQYF
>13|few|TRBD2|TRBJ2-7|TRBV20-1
TGCAGTGCTAGTAGGAGCGGGAGTTATCTGCAGTACTTC
CSASRSGSYLQYF
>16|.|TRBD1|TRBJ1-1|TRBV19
TGTGCCAGTAGTCGTGGACAGGGGGCGGTGAACACTGAAGCTTTCTTT
CASSRGQGAVNTEAFF
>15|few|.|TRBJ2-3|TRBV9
TGTGCCAGCAGCGTAGTCGGGGGATTGGCAGATACGCAGTATTTT
CASSVVGGLADTQYF
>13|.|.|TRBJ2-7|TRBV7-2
TGTGCCAGCAGCTTAGCGCAACTAGCCGGGCAGTACTTC
CASSLAQLAGQYF
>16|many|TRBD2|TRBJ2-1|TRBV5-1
TGCGCCAGCAGCTTGGCCGTGGTAGCGGGTTACAATGAGCAGTTCTTC
CASSLAVVAGYNEQFF
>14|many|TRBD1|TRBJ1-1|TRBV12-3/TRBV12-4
TGTGCCAGCAGTTCAGGGACAGGCGGAGTTGAAGCTTTCTTT
CASSSGTGGVEAFF
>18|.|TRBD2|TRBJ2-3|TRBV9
TGTGCCAGCAGCGTAGGGTGGGGAGCGGGAGTGGAGACAGATACGCAGTATTTT
CASSVGWGAGVETDTQYF
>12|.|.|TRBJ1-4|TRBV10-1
TGCGCCAGCAGGGGCAGGAGGGACAAACTGTTTTTT
CASRGRRDKLFF
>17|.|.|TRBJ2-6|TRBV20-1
TGCAGTGCGCCCCGTAGCGAGGAGGTCTCTGGGGCCAACGTCCTGACTTTC
CSAPRSEEVSGANVLTF
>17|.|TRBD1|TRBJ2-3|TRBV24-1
TGTGCCACCAGTGATTTTTCCGGGACAGATAGCACAGATACGCAGTATTTT
CATSDFSGTDSTDTQYF
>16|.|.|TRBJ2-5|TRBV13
TGTGCCAGCAGCGCTCCTCCTGTGGGGCCCAAGGTGACCCAGTACTTC
CASSAPPVGPKVTQYF
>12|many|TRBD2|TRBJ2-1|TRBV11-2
TGTGCCAGCAGCTTAGTCATCGGGAGGGGGTTCTTC
CASSLVIGRGFF
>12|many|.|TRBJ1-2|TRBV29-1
TGCAGCGTTGACTCGGGGAACTATGGCTACACCTTC
CSVDSGNYGYTF
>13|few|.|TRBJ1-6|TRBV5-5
TGTGCCAGCAGCTTACAGGGTGGGGGATCCCTCCACTTT
CASSLQGGGSLHF
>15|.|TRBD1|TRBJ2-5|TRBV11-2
TGTGCCAGCAGCCCGGGACAGGGGGACCAAGAGACCCAGTACTTC
CASSPGQGDQETQYF
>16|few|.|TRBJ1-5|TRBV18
TGTGCCAGCTCACCACCGTCTTCGGGGGGGCATCAGCCCCAGCATTTT
CASSPPSSGGHQPQHF
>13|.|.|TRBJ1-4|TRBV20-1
TGCAGTGCCCCAGGGCCTTTTAATGAAAAACTGTTTTTT
CSAPGPFNEKLFF
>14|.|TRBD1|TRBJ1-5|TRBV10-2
TGCGCCAGCAAGACAGGGGCCGTCAATCAGCCCCAGCATTTT
CASKTGAVNQPQHF
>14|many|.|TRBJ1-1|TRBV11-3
TGTGCCAGCAGTCCGGAACACATGAACACTGAAGCTTTCTTT
CASSPEHMNTEAFF
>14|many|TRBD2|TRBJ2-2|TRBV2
TGTGCCAGCAGAGTGGGACTAGTGGCCGGGGAGCTGTTTTTT
CASRVGLVAGELFF
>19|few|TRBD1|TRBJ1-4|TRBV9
TGTGCCAGCAGCGTAGGTGGGACAGGGGGTAGTGGGGCTAATGAAAAACTGTTTTTT
CASSVGGTGGSGANEKLFF
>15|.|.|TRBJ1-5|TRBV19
TGTGCCAGTATAGCGGCAGTAGGTAGCAATCAGCCCCAGCATTTT
CASIAAVGSNQPQHF
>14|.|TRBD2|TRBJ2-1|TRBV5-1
TGCGCCAGCAGCTTGTCGCGAGCGGGAGATGAGCAGTTCTTC
CASSLSRAGDEQFF